This T cell receptor beta chain derives from a study of blood T cell repertoires in COVID-19. At the level of the study: From T cells, B-cell-depleted T cells, or PBMCs came the material, which was cDNA or gDNA.

Original handling: Researchers report that nucleated cell counts were estimated from reference gene primer amplification. The repertoire was sequenced with immunoSEQ multiplex PCR; TCRdb's copy has only in-frame clones and lacks some. V, J and clone size were drawn from that table, and D and trimming were deduced from the DNA. The data contain over 150,000 clones, roughly nine tenths of them seen just once; the ten biggest clones take up around 2.3%. Germline CDR1 reads KGHSH; CDR2 reads LQKENI. V gave up 1 base and J gave up 3 bases, with 13 bases separating them. The CDR3 runs to 16 residues. Sequenced input: PBMCs or T cells enriched from blood (not recorded which). The TCR comes from a woman younger than 45 who had recovered from COVID-19. The chain employs TRBV18 and TRBJ2-1, with D possibly being TRBD1 (5 bases). The CDR3 protein is CASSPLDSSSYNEQFF. The CDR3 nucleotides are TGTGCCAGCTCACCACTAGACAGCAGTAGCTACAATGAGCAGTTCTTC.